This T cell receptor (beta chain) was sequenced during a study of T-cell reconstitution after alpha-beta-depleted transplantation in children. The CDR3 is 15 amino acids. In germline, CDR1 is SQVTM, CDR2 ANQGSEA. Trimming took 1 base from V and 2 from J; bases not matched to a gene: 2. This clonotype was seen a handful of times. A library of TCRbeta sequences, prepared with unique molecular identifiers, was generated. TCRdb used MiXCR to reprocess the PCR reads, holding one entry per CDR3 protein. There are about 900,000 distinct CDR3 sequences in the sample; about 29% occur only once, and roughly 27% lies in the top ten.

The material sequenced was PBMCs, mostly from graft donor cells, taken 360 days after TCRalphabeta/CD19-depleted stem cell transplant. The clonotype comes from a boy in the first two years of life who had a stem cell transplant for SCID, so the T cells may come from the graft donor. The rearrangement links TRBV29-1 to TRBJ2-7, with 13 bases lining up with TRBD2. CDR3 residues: CSVEGGTSGTYEQYF. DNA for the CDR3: TGCAGCGTTGAAGGTGGGACTAGCGGGACCTACGAGCAGTACTTC.